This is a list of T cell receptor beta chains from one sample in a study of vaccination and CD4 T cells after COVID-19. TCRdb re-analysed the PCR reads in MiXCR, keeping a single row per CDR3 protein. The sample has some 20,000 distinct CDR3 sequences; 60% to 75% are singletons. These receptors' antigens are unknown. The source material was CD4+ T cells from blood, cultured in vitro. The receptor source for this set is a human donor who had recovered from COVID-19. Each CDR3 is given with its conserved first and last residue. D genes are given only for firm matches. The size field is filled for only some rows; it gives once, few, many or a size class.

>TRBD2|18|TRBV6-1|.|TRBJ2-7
TGTGCCAGCAGGGGTCTTGGGGGGACTAGCGGGAGTGGGTACGAGCAGTACTTC
CASRGLGGTSGSGYEQYF
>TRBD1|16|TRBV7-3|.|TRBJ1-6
TGTGCCAGCAGCAACTTACTCAGGGGGCTTCATTCACCCCTCCACTTT
CASSNLLRGLHSPLHF
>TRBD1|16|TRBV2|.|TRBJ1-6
TGTGCCAGCGGAAACCCGGGACAGGGGAGAGATTCACCCCTCCACTTT
CASGNPGQGRDSPLHF
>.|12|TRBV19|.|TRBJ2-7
TGTGCCAGTAGTATAGGCTTGGGGGAGCAGTACTTC
CASSIGLGEQYF
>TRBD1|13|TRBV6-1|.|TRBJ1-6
TGTGCCAGCCGGGACAGGGGGAATTCACCCCTCCACTTT
CASRDRGNSPLHF
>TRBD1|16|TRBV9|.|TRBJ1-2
TGTGCCAGCAGCGTATCCTACAGGGGAGAGGGCTATGGCTACACCTTC
CASSVSYRGEGYGYTF
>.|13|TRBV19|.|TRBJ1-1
TGTGCCAGTAGGCAACAGGGCGCCACTGAAGCTTTCTTT
CASRQQGATEAFF
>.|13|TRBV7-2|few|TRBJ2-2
TGTGCCAGCAGCTCAGCTAACACCGGGGAGCTGTTTTTT
CASSSANTGELFF
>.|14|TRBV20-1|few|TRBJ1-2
TGCAGTGCCCGTAGTGAGTCCAAGATAGGAGGCTACACCTTC
CSARSESKIGGYTF
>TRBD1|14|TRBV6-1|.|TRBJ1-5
TGTGCCAGCAGGGCCGGGACAGCAAGTCAGCCCCAGCATTTT
CASRAGTASQPQHF
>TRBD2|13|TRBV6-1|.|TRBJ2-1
TGTGCCAGCAGTGATACCCCGGGACTACATCAGTTCTTC
CASSDTPGLHQFF
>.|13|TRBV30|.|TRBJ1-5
TGTGCCTGGAGTGTGGAAGGGTCTCAGCCCCAGCATTTT
CAWSVEGSQPQHF
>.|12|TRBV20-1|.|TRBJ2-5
TGCAGTGCCCGGGACTTTCGGGGGACCCAGTACTTC
CSARDFRGTQYF
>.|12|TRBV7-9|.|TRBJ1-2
TGTGCCAGCAGCTTAGAGGGTCATGGCTACACCTTC
CASSLEGHGYTF
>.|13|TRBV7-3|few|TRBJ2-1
TGTGCCAGCAGCCTGAGCTCCTACAATGAGCAGTTCTTC
CASSLSSYNEQFF
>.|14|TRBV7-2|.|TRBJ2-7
TGTGCCAGCAGCTTGGGGGGCGGGCGGGACGAGCAGTACTTC
CASSLGGGRDEQYF
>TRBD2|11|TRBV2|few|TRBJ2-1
TGTGCGAGCTCGGAGCGGGGGGGTCTGTTCTTC
CASSERGGLFF
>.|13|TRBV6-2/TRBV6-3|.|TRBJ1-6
TGTGCCACCCTGGACCCTTACAATTCACCCCTCCACTTT
CATLDPYNSPLHF
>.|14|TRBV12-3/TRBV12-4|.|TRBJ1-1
TGTGCCAGCAGTTTACAACGGGGGAACACTGAAGCTTTCTTT
CASSLQRGNTEAFF
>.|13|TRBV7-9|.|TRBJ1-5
TGTGCCAGCAGCTTAGGGTGGGATCAGCCCCAGCATTTT
CASSLGWDQPQHF
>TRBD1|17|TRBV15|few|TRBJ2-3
TGTGCCACCAGCAGGGAACTGACAGGGAAGGTGACAGATACGCAGTATTTT
CATSRELTGKVTDTQYF
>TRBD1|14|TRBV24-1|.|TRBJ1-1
TGTGCCACCAGGTCACAGGGGGTGAACACTGAAGCTTTCTTT
CATRSQGVNTEAFF
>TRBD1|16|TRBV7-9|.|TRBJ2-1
TGTGCCAGCAGCCCCTCAGGGGGCGAAGTCTACCATGAGCAGTTCTTC
CASSPSGGEVYHEQFF
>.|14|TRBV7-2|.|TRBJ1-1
TGTGCCAGCAGACTACGGGGGGTTAACACTGAAGCTTTCTTT
CASRLRGVNTEAFF
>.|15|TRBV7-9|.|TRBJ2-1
TGTGCCAGCAGCCCACCCGGAGGGCCCGGCAATGAGCAGTTCTTC
CASSPPGGPGNEQFF
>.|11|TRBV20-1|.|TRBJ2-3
TGCAGTGCTAGCAGCGAAGATACGCAGTATTTT
CSASSEDTQYF
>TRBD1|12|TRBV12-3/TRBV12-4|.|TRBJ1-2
TGTGCCAGCAGGGGGACAGGGGAAGGCTACACCTTC
CASRGTGEGYTF
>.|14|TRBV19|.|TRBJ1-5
TGTGCCAGTATGTGGGGCTATAGCAATCAGCCCCAGCATTTT
CASMWGYSNQPQHF
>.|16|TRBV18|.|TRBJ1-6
TGTGCCAGCTCAACGTTCCTGGACAGAGATAATTCACCCCTCCACTTT
CASSTFLDRDNSPLHF
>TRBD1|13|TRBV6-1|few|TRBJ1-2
TGTGCCAGCAGTCCGACAGGGAAAATTGGCTACACCTTC
CASSPTGKIGYTF
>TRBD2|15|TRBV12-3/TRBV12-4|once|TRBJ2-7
TGTGCCAGCAGTACACGACTAGCGGGGGACCACGAGCAGTACTTC
CASSTRLAGDHEQYF
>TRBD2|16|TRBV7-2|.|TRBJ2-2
TGTGCCAGCAGCCGACTAGCGGCCGCGAACACCGGGGAGCTGTTTTTT
CASSRLAAANTGELFF
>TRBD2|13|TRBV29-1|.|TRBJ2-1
TGCAGCGTACGGGGGGGAACCTACAATGAGCAGTTCTTC
CSVRGGTYNEQFF
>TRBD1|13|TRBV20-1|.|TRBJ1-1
TGCAGTGCTAGGGGGACAGGGGAATCTGAAGCTTTCTTT
CSARGTGESEAFF
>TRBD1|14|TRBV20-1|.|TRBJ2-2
TGCAGTGCGCTGGGACAGGGGAGGTCCGGGGAGCTGTTTTTT
CSALGQGRSGELFF
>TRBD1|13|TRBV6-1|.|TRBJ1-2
TGTGCCAGCAGGTCGACAGGGGTCTATGGCTACACCTTC
CASRSTGVYGYTF
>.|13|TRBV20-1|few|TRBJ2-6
TGCAGTGCTCCGAGCTCTGGGGCCAACGTCCTGACTTTC
CSAPSSGANVLTF
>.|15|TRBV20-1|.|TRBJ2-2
TGCAGTGCTAGAGAGCCGGGACGGAACTACGGGGAGCTGTTTTTT
CSAREPGRNYGELFF
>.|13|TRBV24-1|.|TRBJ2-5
TGTGCCACCCAGCGAGGGATCGGGGAGACCCAGTACTTC
CATQRGIGETQYF
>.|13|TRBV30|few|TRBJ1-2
TGTGCCTGGAGTGCTAATATGAACTATGGCTACACCTTC
CAWSANMNYGYTF
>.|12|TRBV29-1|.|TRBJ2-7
TGCAGCGCGACCGGCCAATCCTACGAGCAGTACTTC
CSATGQSYEQYF
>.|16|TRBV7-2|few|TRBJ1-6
TGTGCCAGCAGCTCCTTTCCGGGGGCGCGGAATTCACCCCTCCACTTT
CASSSFPGARNSPLHF